Following are 29 T cell receptor beta chains from one sample sequenced in a study of OX40 agonist ivuxolimab in advanced cancers. Sequencing was performed with immunoSEQ multiplex PCR; in TCRdb, only in-frame clones are kept and a portion is missing. The sample has under 90,000 clones, 85% to 95% seen once. The sample here was CD4+ or CD8+ T cells sorted from blood, taken in a trial of the OX40 agonist ivuxolimab. These receptors were obtained from an adult with an advanced solid tumor such as melanoma, head and neck, liver or kidney cancer.

The chain couples TRBV5-4 to TRBJ2-5; TRBD2 matches 10 bases. The germline CDR1 and CDR2 sequences are SGHNT and YYREEE (reference sequence). V was pared by 0 bases and J by 1 base, with 3 bases of the junction left unmatched. This CDR3 is 16 amino acids long. CDR3 sequence reads: CASSLASGSLQETQYF. Written as DNA, the CDR3 is TGTGCCAGCAGCTTGGCTAGCGGGAGTCTCCAAGAGACCCAGTACTTC.

This chain connects TRBV28 to TRBJ2-3, with 8 bases identical to TRBD1. V shed 10 bases, J shed 0 bases, and the junction held 9 bases outside the gene matches. CDR1 and CDR2 (germline): MDHEN, SYDVKM. This CDR3 has 15 residues. CDR3 sequence reads: CAILGQGHSTDTQYF. The CDR3 DNA sequence: TGTGCCATTCTCGGACAGGGTCATAGCACAGATACGCAGTATTTT.

The chain joins TRBV28 to TRBJ2-7; 10 bases are a match to TRBD1. Trimming took 2 bases from V and 0 from J; bases not matched to a gene: 1. Germline CDR1 MDHEN, CDR2 SYDVKM. This CDR3 spans 15 amino acids. For the CDR3, the DNA is TGTGCCAGCAGTTTAGGGACAGGGGTCTCCTACGAGCAGTACTTC. Protein: CASSLGTGVSYEQYF.

The CDR3 region is CASSQDTGELFF. The CDR3 DNA reads as TGCGCCAGCAGCCAAGACACCGGGGAGCTGTTTTTT. The genes are TRBV4-3 and TRBJ2-2; D call uncertain. The V and J ends lost 0 bases and 4 bases respectively, with 0 bases between them. This CDR3 is built from 12 residues. The germline CDR1 and CDR2 sequences are LGHNA and YSLEER.

The gene calls are TRBV6-6 and TRBJ2-2, with D unclear. This CDR3 contains 13 residues. The V gene lost 0 bases and the J gene lost 7 bases, with 6 bases spanning the gap. Germline V gives CDR1 MNHNY, CDR2 SVGAGI (reference sequence). CDR3 amino acids: CASSYSLGGELFF. In DNA form, the CDR3 reads TGTGCCAGCAGTTACTCATTGGGCGGGGAGCTGTTTTTT.

The V and J genes are TRBV4-1 and TRBJ1-4, with D possibly TRBD1 on 5 matching bases. Trimming stripped 2 bases from V and 0 bases from J, with 10 bases between. The CDR3 is 16 amino acids. The germline V gene has CDR1 MGHRA and CDR2 YSYEKL. DNA of the CDR3: TGCGCCAGCAGCCAACTCGTCAGGGCAACTAATGAAAAACTGTTTTTT. It encodes CASSQLVRATNEKLFF.

CDR3: CASSLTTGVFNEKLFF. The CDR3 region has the DNA TGTGCCAGCAGCTTAACCACAGGGGTCTTTAATGAAAAACTGTTTTTT. V and J are TRBV7-2 and TRBJ1-4; 7 bases are shared with TRBD1. The germline CDR1 and CDR2 sequences are SGHTA and FQGNSA. After removal of 2 bases from V and 4 bases from J, the junction contained 7 bases not matched to a gene. The CDR3 length is 16 residues.

V gene TRBV15 combines with J gene TRBJ2-5; D might be TRBD2 (6 bases). The V end lost 1 base, the J end lost 4 bases, and 10 bases lay between the germline ends. This CDR3 region has 14 residues. In germline, CDR1 is LNHNV, CDR2 YYDKDF (reference sequence). The chain's CDR3 is CATSRGGAIETQYF. The CDR3 DNA sequence: TGTGCCACCAGCAGAGGCGGGGCCATAGAGACCCAGTACTTC.

This chain joins TRBV5-1 and TRBJ2-1, with a weak D call TRBD1 (6 bases). This CDR3 is built from 13 residues. The V gene's germline CDR1 is SGHRS and CDR2 YFSETQ. With 3 bases removed from V and 5 bases from J, the gap between germline ends came to 9 bases. CDR3 sequence (DNA): TGCGCCAGCAGCTCCCCAGGGGACAATGAGCAGTTCTTC. It is translated as CASSSPGDNEQFF.

The chain uses TRBV7-2 and TRBJ2-4; no definite D call. Germline V lookup: CDR1 SGHTA, CDR2 FQGNSA. The germline V and J ends were trimmed by 4 bases and 10 bases, with 11 bases remaining between them. CDR3 size: 12 residues. The CDR3 nucleotides are TGTGCCAGCAGCTCGGGTATTTCAATTCAGTACTTC. Translation: CASSSGISIQYF. Looking up the rest from reference TRBV7-2 and TRBJ2-4 gives the full variable domain: GAGVSQSPSNKVTEKGKDVELRCDPISGHTALYWYRQSLGQGLEFLIYFQGNSAPDKSGLPSDRFSAERTGGSVSTLTIQRTQQEDSAVYLCASSSGISIQYFGAGTRLSVL.

The gene calls are TRBV6-5 and TRBJ2-3, with 7 bases matching TRBD1. CDR1 is MNHEY and CDR2 is SVGAGI in the germline V gene. The trim removed 10 bases at V and 5 bases at J, leaving 15 bases unmatched. CDR3 size: 15 residues. The CDR3 spells CAIRQGSVFRDTQYF. The CDR3 DNA is TGTGCCATCAGACAGGGATCGGTTTTCAGAGATACGCAGTATTTT.

The chain couples TRBV7-9 to TRBJ1-4; D perhaps matches TRBD1 (5 bases). The CDR3 is 17 residues long. Deletions cut 2 bases from V and 4 bases from J, with 17 bases between. CDR1 and CDR2 (germline): SEHNR, FQNEAQ (reference sequence). In nucleotides, the CDR3 is TGTGCCAGCAGCTTATACCCTGGAGGGGCTGGTAATGAAAAACTGTTTTTT. It codes for CASSLYPGGAGNEKLFF.

The rearrangement joins TRBV19 to TRBJ2-2, with a weak D call TRBD1 (6 bases). Between the trimmed V and J ends, which lost 6 bases and 0 bases, there was a span of 17 bases. Germline CDR1 and CDR2: LNHDA and SQIVND (reference sequence). This CDR3 is 17 amino acids long. The chain's CDR3 is CASSPSWGPTNTGELFF. CDR3 nucleotide sequence: TGTGCCAGTAGCCCTTCTTGGGGGCCCACGAACACCGGGGAGCTGTTTTTT. Supplemented by reference TRBV19 and TRBJ2-2, the full variable domain reads DGGITQSPKYLFRKEGQNVTLSCEQNLNHDAMYWYRQDPGQGLRLIYYSQIVNDFQKGDIAEGYSVSREKKESFPLTVTSAQKNPTAFYLCASSPSWGPTNTGELFFGEGSRLTVL.

This chain uses TRBV14 with TRBJ2-5, with TRBD1 matching 7 bases. Trimming cost V 4 bases and J 2 bases; bases outside gene matches: 10. The germline V gene encodes CDR1 SGHDN and CDR2 FVKESK. This CDR3 has 16 amino acids. The CDR3 loop reads CASSRPGVQGQETQYF. The DNA of the CDR3 is TGTGCCAGCAGCCGCCCTGGAGTACAGGGGCAAGAGACCCAGTACTTC. Looking up the rest from reference TRBV14 and TRBJ2-5 gives the full variable domain: EAGVTQFPSHSVIEKGQTVTLRCDPISGHDNLYWYRRVMGKEIKFLLHFVKESKQDESGMPNNRFLAERTGGTYSTLKVQPAELEDSGVYFCASSRPGVQGQETQYFGPGTRLLVL.

This clone appeared once. This chain links TRBV5-5 with TRBJ1-2, with D maybe TRBD1 (6 bases). The V and J ends lost 4 bases and 4 bases respectively, with 14 bases between them. The CDR3 runs to 14 residues. The germline V gene encodes CDR1 SGHKS and CDR2 YYEKEE (reference sequence). CDR3 loop: CASSGLQGGYGYTF. The CDR3 DNA is TGTGCCAGCAGCGGTTTACAGGGCGGCTATGGCTACACCTTC.

The rearrangement links TRBV5-8 to TRBJ2-7, with 7 bases lining up with TRBD2. Trimming took 4 bases from V and 0 from J; bases not matched to a gene: 10. From germline, CDR1 is SGHTS and CDR2 YDEGEE. The CDR3 runs to 16 residues. Written as DNA, the CDR3 is TGTGCCAGCAGCCAAGAAATTAGCGGGCTCTCCTACGAGCAGTACTTC. Amino acids: CASSQEISGLSYEQYF.

J is TRBJ1-5 and V is TRBV5-8; D gene ambiguous. Germline V gene data show CDR1 as SGHTS and CDR2 as YDEGEE. V was shortened by 4 bases and J by 4 bases, with 15 bases between the two germline ends. The CDR3 has 15 residues. The CDR3 bases are TGTGCCAGCAGCCCCCCCGGGGTGGGGAATCAGCCCCAGCATTTT. Protein sequence: CASSPPGVGNQPQHF.

V usage is TRBV4-3 and J usage is TRBJ1-1; D uncertain. The CDR3 totals 13 residues. CDR1 is LGHNA and CDR2 is YSLEER in the germline V gene. V was trimmed by 0 bases and J by 7 bases, leaving 9 bases between them. The CDR3 nucleotides read TGCGCCAGCAGCCAAGATTTCCCGGATGAAGCTTTCTTT. It is translated as CASSQDFPDEAFF.

The chain employs TRBV4-1 and TRBJ2-5, with D possibly TRBD2 on 7 matching bases. V lost 0 bases and J 5 bases, leaving 13 bases between the germline ends. CDR1 and CDR2 from the germline V gene are MGHRA and YSYEKL. The CDR3 spans 15 residues. The CDR3 loop reads CASSQEGGGRETQYF. The CDR3 DNA follows: TGCGCCAGCAGCCAAGAAGGGGGGGGGCGTGAGACCCAGTACTTC.

This chain connects TRBV29-1 to TRBJ2-7; 11 bases match TRBD2. Germline loops: CDR1 SQVTM, CDR2 ANQGSEA. With V trimmed by 4 bases and J by 2 bases, 7 bases remained unmatched. The CDR3 is 15 residues long. The CDR3 coding sequence is TGCAGCGTTGGTCTTATAGCGGGAGGGCCCTACGAGCAGTACTTC. Translating it yields CSVGLIAGGPYEQYF.

The chain couples TRBV9 to TRBJ1-2, with D possibly TRBD1 on 5 matching bases. CDR3 length equals 13 residues. The germline V gene encodes CDR1 SGDLS and CDR2 YYNGEE. V shed 2 bases and J shed 4 bases, with 9 bases lying between them. The CDR3 loop is CASSVGPGYGYTF. Here the CDR3 DNA reads TGTGCCAGCAGCGTGGGACCCGGCTATGGCTACACCTTC.

The chain links TRBV5-1 to TRBJ2-5; 13 bases map to TRBD2. The CDR3 contains 16 residues. V shed 5 bases, J shed 1 base, and the junction held 5 bases outside the gene matches. Germline CDR1 SGHRS, CDR2 YFSETQ. For the CDR3, the DNA is TGCGCCAGCAGTTACGGGACTAGCGGGGTCCAAGAGACCCAGTACTTC. Protein: CASSYGTSGVQETQYF.

The chain recombines TRBV29-1 with TRBJ2-1; D gene uncertain. V was pared by 4 bases and J by 1 base, with 5 bases between. The germline CDR1 and CDR2 sequences are SQVTM and ANQGSEA. The CDR3 has 12 residues. This CDR3 reads CSVVLSYNEQFF. In DNA, the CDR3 is TGCAGCGTTGTCCTATCCTACAATGAGCAGTTCTTC.

The count of this clone is one. The rearrangement joins TRBV5-4 to TRBJ1-1; 10 nucleotides align to TRBD1. The ends lost 1 base at V and 3 bases at J; junction bases unmatched: 3. The CDR3 is made up of 15 amino acids. The germline V gene encodes CDR1 SGHNT and CDR2 YYREEE (reference sequence). CDR3: CASSLKDRGDTEAFF. The CDR3 nucleotides read TGTGCCAGCAGCTTGAAGGACAGGGGGGACACTGAAGCTTTCTTT.

The J gene is TRBJ2-1, the V gene TRBV7-6; D perhaps matches TRBD2 (6 bases). CDR3 length: 14 residues. V was clipped by 1 base and J by 5 bases, with 9 bases between them. From germline, CDR1 is SGHVS and CDR2 FNYEAQ. CDR3 nucleotide sequence: TGTGCCAGCAGCTTAGATCCGGGAGACAATGAGCAGTTCTTC. Translated, it gives CASSLDPGDNEQFF.

The chain couples TRBV4-3 to TRBJ1-4, with a tentative D call TRBD1 (6 bases). Germline-derived CDR1 and CDR2 are LGHNA and YSLEER. The CDR3 is 17 residues long. Trimming took 3 bases from V and 1 from J, leaving 15 bases between them. The CDR3 is CASSQMSDRKTNEKLFF. The CDR3, as DNA: TGCGCCAGCAGCCAGATGTCCGACAGGAAAACTAATGAAAAACTGTTTTTT.

The CDR3 DNA sequence: TGTGCCAGCAGCTTAGGGAGTCTTGCCTACGAGCAGTACTTC. It specifies CASSLGSLAYEQYF. The V and J genes are TRBV7-2 and TRBJ2-7, with D hard to call. The germline V gene encodes CDR1 SGHTA and CDR2 FQGNSA. The CDR3 is made up of 14 amino acids. Trimming removed 1 base from V and 2 bases from J, with 9 bases in between.

The gene calls are TRBV9 and TRBJ1-2; D unresolved. The germline V gene has CDR1 SGDLS and CDR2 YYNGEE. This CDR3 region has 15 residues. V shed 3 bases and J shed 4 bases, with 16 bases lying between them. The chain's CDR3 is CASSASLTASYGYTF. As DNA, the CDR3 is TGTGCCAGCAGCGCATCCCTGACCGCCAGCTATGGCTACACCTTC.

The rearrangement uses TRBV5-1 and TRBJ1-4; 9 positions agree with TRBD1. CDR3 length: 16 amino acids. V lost 5 bases and J lost 4; bases outside the gene matches: 9. The germline V gene has CDR1 SGHRS and CDR2 YFSETQ. The CDR3, as DNA: TGCGCCAGCAGACGCTTCCCGGGACAGGGTAATGAAAAACTGTTTTTT. Encoded protein: CASRRFPGQGNEKLFF.